These T cell receptor beta chains were read from a single sample in a study of early T cells in non-severe SARS-CoV-2 infection. TCRdb called the 5' RACE reads again in MiXCR, with one record for every CDR3 protein. The data contain just under 65,000 distinct CDR3 sequences, around 13% of them singletons. Sequencing input: whole blood. These receptors were obtained from an adult who was a healthcare worker with PCR-confirmed SARS-CoV-2 infection or an uninfected control (not recorded which). The CDR3 runs from the conserved cysteine through the conserved F or W. A D gene is named only where the DNA matches it firmly. Clone size appears in some rows only: once, few, many, or a class for an expanded clone.

j_call clone_size v_call d_call cdr3_aa cdr3_nt
TRBJ1-2 . TRBV12-5 . CASGLPTVAYGYTF TGTGCTAGTGGTTTGCCGACAGTCGCCTATGGCTACACCTTC
TRBJ1-5 few TRBV14 . CASSQDGQWCNQPQHF TGTGCCAGCAGCCAAGACGGACAGTGGTGCAATCAGCCCCAGCATTTT
TRBJ2-3 few TRBV7-2 TRBD2 CASRRTSGGPDTQYF TGTGCCAGCAGGCGGACTAGCGGGGGACCAGATACGCAGTATTTT
TRBJ2-3 . TRBV9 . CASSVGSRESTDTQYF TGTGCCAGCAGCGTAGGCTCAAGGGAATCCACAGATACGCAGTATTTT
TRBJ2-1 . TRBV6-5 TRBD1 CATATGTLSNEQFF TGTGCCACCGCGACAGGGACCCTATCGAATGAGCAGTTCTTC
TRBJ2-3 many TRBV4-1 TRBD2 CASSQDYSGGPDTQYF TGCGCCAGCAGCCAAGATTACAGCGGGGGGCCTGATACGCAGTATTTT
TRBJ2-1 . TRBV6-1 . CASSEEIEQFF TGTGCCAGCAGTGAGGAGATCGAGCAGTTCTTC
TRBJ1-2 . TRBV7-2 . CASSLGFDGYTF TGTGCCAGCAGCTTAGGGTTTGATGGCTACACCTTC
TRBJ2-3 . TRBV9 . CASSVAAEDTQYF TGTGCCAGCAGCGTAGCCGCGGAAGATACGCAGTATTTT
TRBJ2-5 . TRBV5-6 . CASSYGSQETQYF TGTGCCAGCAGCTACGGGAGTCAAGAGACCCAGTACTTC
TRBJ2-3 . TRBV24-1 . CATNGSHTDTQYF TGTGCCACCAACGGGTCGCACACGGATACGCAGTATTTT
TRBJ1-2 few TRBV10-2 . CASARDSGYTF TGCGCCAGCGCCAGGGACTCTGGCTACACCTTC
TRBJ2-5 . TRBV5-4 TRBD1 CASSSTGRHGQTQYF TGTGCCAGCAGCTCGACAGGGCGCCATGGGCAGACCCAGTACTTC
TRBJ2-4 many TRBV5-1 . CASSLGQGYNIQYF TGCGCCAGCAGCTTGGGTCAGGGGTACAACATTCAGTACTTC
TRBJ1-4 . TRBV4-2 . CASTTMQGHEKLFF TGTGCCAGCACCACTATGCAGGGGCATGAAAAACTGTTTTTT
TRBJ1-3 few TRBV7-6 . CASSLGSSGNTIYF TGTGCCAGCAGCTTAGGGAGCTCTGGAAACACCATATATTTT
TRBJ2-2 few TRBV6-5 . CASSPRGAGTGELFF TGTGCCAGCAGCCCCAGGGGTGCGGGCACCGGGGAGCTGTTTTTT
TRBJ1-1 . TRBV11-2 . CASSLDLTVLGDTEAFF TGTGCCAGCAGCTTAGATCTGACAGTTCTAGGGGACACTGAAGCTTTCTTT
TRBJ2-2 many TRBV5-1 TRBD1 CASSSGTGGTGELFF TGCGCCAGCAGTTCCGGGACAGGGGGAACCGGGGAGCTGTTTTTT
TRBJ1-3 . TRBV3-1 . CASSLGQLKTTIYF TGTGCCAGCAGCTTGGGACAACTGAAAACCACCATATATTTT
TRBJ1-4 . TRBV29-1 . CSAGGRVEKLFF TGCAGCGCAGGCGGCAGGGTTGAAAAACTGTTTTTT
TRBJ2-1 many TRBV7-9 . CASSHNGAVDEQFF TGTGCCAGCAGCCATAACGGGGCGGTCGATGAGCAGTTCTTC
TRBJ2-7 . TRBV12-3/TRBV12-4 TRBD2 CASRLAGTSYEQYF TGTGCCAGCAGGCTAGCGGGGACCTCCTACGAGCAGTACTTC
TRBJ1-5 few TRBV7-9 . CASSLDRQPQHF TGTGCCAGCAGCTTGGACCGACAGCCCCAGCATTTT
TRBJ2-7 . TRBV4-2 TRBD2 CASSQDWTSGNSYEQYF TGTGCCAGCAGCCAAGATTGGACTAGCGGGAACTCCTACGAGCAGTACTTC
TRBJ1-3 many TRBV20-1 . CSASSGTGNTIYF TGCAGTGCTAGCTCGGGAACTGGAAACACCATATATTTT
TRBJ2-1 many TRBV11-2 . CASTPTAYNEQFF TGTGCCAGCACCCCGACGGCCTACAATGAGCAGTTCTTC